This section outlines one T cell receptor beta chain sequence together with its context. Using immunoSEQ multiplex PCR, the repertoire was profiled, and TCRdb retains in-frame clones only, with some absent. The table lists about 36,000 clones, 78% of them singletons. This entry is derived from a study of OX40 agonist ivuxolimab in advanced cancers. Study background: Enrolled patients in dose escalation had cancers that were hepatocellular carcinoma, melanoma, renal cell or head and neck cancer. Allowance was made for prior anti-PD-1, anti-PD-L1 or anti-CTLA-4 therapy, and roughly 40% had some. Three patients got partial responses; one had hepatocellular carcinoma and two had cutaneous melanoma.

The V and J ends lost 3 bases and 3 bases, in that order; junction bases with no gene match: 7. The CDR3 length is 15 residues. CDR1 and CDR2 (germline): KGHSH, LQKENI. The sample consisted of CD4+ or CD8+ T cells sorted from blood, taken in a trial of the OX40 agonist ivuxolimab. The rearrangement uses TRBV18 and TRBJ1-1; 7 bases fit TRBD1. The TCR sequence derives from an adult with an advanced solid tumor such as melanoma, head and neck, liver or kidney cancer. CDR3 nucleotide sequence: TGTGCCAGCTCACCGGGACAGAGAGCTTACACTGAAGCTTTCTTT. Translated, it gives CASSPGQRAYTEAFF.